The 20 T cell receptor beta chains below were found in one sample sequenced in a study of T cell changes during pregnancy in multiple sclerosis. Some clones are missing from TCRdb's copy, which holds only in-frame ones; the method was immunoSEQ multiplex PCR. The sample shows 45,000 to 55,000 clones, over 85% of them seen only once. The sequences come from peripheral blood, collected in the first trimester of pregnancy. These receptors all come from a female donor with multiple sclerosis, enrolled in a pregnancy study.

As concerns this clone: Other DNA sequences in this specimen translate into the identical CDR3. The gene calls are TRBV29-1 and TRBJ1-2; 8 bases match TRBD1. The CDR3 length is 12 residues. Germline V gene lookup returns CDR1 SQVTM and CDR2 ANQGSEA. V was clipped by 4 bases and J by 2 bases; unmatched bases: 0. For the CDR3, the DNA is TGCAGCGTTGGGACAGGGAACTATGGCTACACCTTC. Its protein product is CSVGTGNYGYTF. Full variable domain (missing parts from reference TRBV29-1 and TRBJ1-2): SAVISQKPSRDICQRGTSLTIQCQVDSQVTMMFWYRQQPGQSLTLIATANQGSEATYESGFVIDKFPISRPNLTFSTLTVSNMSPEDSSIYLCSVGTGNYGYTFGSGTRLTVV.

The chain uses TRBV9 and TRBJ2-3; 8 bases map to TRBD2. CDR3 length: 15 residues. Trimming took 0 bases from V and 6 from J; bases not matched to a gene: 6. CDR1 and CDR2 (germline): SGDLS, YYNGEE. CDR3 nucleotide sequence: TGTGCCAGCAGCGTAGGACGGGGGGGCCCGGATACGCAGTATTTT. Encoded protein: CASSVGRGGPDTQYF.

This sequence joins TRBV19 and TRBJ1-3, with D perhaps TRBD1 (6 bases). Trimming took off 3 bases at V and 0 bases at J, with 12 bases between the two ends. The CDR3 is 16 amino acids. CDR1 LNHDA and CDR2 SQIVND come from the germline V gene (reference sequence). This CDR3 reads CASSIGRGNSGNTIYF. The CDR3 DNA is TGTGCCAGTAGTATTGGTAGGGGGAACTCTGGAAACACCATATATTTT.

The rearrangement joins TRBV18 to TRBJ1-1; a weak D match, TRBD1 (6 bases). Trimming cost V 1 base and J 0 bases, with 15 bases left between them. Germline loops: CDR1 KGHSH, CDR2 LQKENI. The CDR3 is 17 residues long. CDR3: CASSPQDSGDVNTEAFF. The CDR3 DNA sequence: TGTGCCAGCTCACCACAGGATTCAGGGGATGTGAACACTGAAGCTTTCTTT. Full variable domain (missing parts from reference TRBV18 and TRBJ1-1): NAGVMQNPRHLVRRRGQEARLRCSPMKGHSHVYWYRQLPEEGLKFMVYLQKENIIDESGMPKERFSAEFPKEGPSILRIQQVVRGDSAAYFCASSPQDSGDVNTEAFFGQGTRLTVV.

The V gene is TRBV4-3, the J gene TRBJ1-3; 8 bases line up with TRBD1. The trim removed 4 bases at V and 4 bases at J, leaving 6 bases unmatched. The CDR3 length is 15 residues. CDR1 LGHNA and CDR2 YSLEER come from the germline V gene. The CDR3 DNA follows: TGCGCCAGCAGCCCTCGGACAGGGAAAGGAAACACCATATATTTT. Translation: CASSPRTGKGNTIYF.

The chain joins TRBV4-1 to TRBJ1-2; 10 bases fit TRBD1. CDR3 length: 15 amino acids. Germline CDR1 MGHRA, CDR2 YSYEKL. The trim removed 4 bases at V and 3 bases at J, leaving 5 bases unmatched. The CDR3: CASSPRTGGYYGYTF. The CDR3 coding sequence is TGCGCCAGCAGCCCCAGGACAGGGGGATACTATGGCTACACCTTC.

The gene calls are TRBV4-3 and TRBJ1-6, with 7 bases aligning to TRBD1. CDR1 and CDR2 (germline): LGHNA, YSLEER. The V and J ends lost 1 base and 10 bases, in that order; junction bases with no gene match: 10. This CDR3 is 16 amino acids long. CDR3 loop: CASSQVPGDRSSPLHF. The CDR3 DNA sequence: TGCGCCAGCAGCCAAGTGCCAGGGGACAGAAGCTCACCCCTCCACTTT.

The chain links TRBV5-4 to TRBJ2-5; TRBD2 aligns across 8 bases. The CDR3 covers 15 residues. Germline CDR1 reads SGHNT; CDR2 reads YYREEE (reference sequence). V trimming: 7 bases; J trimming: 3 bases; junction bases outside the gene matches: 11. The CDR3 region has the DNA TGTGCCAGCCGGGGGGGAGGCGCAGGAAAAGAGACCCAGTACTTC. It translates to CASRGGGAGKETQYF.

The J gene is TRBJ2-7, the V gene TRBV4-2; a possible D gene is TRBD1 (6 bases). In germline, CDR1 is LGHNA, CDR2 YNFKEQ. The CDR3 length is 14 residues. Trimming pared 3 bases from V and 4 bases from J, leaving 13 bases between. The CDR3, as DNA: TGTGCCAGCAGCCACACAGGGCATTTTTACGAGCAGTACTTC. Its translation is CASSHTGHFYEQYF.

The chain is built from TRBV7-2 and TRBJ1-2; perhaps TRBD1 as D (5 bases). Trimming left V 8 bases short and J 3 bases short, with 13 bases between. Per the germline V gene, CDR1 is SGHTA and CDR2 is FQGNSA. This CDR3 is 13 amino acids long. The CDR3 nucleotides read TGTGCCAGCTCCACAACAGGATACTATGGCTACACCTTC. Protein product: CASSTTGYYGYTF.

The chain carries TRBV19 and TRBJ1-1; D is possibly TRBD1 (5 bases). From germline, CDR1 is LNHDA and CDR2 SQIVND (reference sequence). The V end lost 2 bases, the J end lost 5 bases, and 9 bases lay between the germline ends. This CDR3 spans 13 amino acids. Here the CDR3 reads CASSISGVTEAFF. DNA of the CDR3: TGTGCCAGTAGTATATCGGGGGTGACTGAAGCTTTCTTT. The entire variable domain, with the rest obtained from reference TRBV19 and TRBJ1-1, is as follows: DGGITQSPKYLFRKEGQNVTLSCEQNLNHDAMYWYRQDPGQGLRLIYYSQIVNDFQKGDIAEGYSVSREKKESFPLTVTSAQKNPTAFYLCASSISGVTEAFFGQGTRLTVV.

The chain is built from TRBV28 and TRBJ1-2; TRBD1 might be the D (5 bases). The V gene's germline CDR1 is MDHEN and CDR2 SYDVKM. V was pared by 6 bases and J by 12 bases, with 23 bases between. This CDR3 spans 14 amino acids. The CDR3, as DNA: TGTGCCAGCAGCCTAGGCGGCGGGGCCCTCTGGAACACCTTC. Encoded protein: CASSLGGGALWNTF.

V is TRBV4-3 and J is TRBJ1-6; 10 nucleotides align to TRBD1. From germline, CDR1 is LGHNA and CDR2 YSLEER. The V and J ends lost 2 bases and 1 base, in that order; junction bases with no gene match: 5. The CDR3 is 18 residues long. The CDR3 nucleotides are TGCGCCAGCAGCCAACTTCGACAGGGGGCGTCCTATAATTCACCCCTCCACTTT. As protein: CASSQLRQGASYNSPLHF.

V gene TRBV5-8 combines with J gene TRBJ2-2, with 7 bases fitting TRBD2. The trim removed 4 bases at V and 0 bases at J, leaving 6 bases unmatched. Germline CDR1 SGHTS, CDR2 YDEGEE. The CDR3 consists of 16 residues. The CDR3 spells CASSVWGGANTGELFF. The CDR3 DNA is TGTGCCAGCAGCGTATGGGGGGGAGCGAACACCGGGGAGCTGTTTTTT.

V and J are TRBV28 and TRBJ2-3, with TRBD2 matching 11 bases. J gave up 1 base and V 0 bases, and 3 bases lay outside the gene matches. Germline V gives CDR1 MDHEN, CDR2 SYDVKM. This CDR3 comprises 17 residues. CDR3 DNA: TGTGCCAGCAGTTTATGGACTAGCGGGGTGGGCACAGATACGCAGTATTTT. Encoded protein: CASSLWTSGVGTDTQYF.

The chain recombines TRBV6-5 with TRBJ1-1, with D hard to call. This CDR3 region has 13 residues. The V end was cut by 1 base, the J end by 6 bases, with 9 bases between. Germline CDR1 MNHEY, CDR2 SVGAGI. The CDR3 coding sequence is TGTGCCAGCAGTTACTTTCTCGAGGCTGAAGCTTTCTTT. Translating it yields CASSYFLEAEAFF.

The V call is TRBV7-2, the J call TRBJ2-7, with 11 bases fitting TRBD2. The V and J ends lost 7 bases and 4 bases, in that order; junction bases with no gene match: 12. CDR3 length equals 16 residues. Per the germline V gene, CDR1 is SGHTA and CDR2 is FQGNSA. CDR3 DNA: TGTGCCAGCAACCCTAGAGAGACTAGCGGGACATACGAGCAGTACTTC. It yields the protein CASNPRETSGTYEQYF.

The CDR3 coding sequence is TGTGCCAGCAGCCCAGCGACGACAGGGATCGTCTCTGGCTACACCTTC. It encodes CASSPATTGIVSGYTF. V and J are TRBV7-9 and TRBJ1-2, with TRBD1 matching over 7 bases. The junction had 16 bases not matched to a gene; V was cut back by 5 bases and J by 7 bases. The CDR3 is 16 amino acids. Germline V gene sequence: CDR1 SEHNR, CDR2 FQNEAQ (reference sequence).

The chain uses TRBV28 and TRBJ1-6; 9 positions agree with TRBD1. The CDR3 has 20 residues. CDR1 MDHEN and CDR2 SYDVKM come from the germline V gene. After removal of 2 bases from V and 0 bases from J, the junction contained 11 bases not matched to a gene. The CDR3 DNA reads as TGTGCCAGCAGTTTACTCCTGGGGGGACAGGGTAGCTCCTATAATTCACCCCTCCACTTT. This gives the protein CASSLLLGGQGSSYNSPLHF.

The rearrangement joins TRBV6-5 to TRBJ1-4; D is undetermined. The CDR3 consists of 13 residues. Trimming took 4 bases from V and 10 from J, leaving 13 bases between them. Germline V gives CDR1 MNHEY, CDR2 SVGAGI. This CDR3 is CASSFRNEAKLFF. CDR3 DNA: TGTGCCAGCAGTTTTCGGAATGAGGCAAAACTGTTTTTT.